The present entry profiles one T cell receptor (beta chain) with its context. The antigen remains undetermined. Each CDR3 protein gets one entry after TCRdb re-called the RT-PCR reads with MiXCR. The table includes over 400,000 distinct CDR3 sequences, over 10% detected once. This specimen belongs to a study of response to subunit inactivated influenza vaccine. General study results and limits: Authors suggested each seasonal flu vaccination may recruit only limited numbers of new T cells.

Trimming took 4 bases from V and 8 from J, leaving 12 bases between them. The germline gives CDR1 SNHLY, CDR2 FYNNEI. The CDR3 sequence is 13 residues long. Sample: PBMCs from blood, taken about 40 days after vaccination. This receptor was identified in a man aged 45-65 years who received an inactivated influenza vaccine. The V call is TRBV2, the J call TRBJ2-1; perhaps D is TRBD1 or TRBD2 (6 bases each). DNA for the CDR3: TGTGCCAGCAGTGCCAGGAGGGGGGATGAGCAGTTCTTC. Protein: CASSARRGDEQFF.